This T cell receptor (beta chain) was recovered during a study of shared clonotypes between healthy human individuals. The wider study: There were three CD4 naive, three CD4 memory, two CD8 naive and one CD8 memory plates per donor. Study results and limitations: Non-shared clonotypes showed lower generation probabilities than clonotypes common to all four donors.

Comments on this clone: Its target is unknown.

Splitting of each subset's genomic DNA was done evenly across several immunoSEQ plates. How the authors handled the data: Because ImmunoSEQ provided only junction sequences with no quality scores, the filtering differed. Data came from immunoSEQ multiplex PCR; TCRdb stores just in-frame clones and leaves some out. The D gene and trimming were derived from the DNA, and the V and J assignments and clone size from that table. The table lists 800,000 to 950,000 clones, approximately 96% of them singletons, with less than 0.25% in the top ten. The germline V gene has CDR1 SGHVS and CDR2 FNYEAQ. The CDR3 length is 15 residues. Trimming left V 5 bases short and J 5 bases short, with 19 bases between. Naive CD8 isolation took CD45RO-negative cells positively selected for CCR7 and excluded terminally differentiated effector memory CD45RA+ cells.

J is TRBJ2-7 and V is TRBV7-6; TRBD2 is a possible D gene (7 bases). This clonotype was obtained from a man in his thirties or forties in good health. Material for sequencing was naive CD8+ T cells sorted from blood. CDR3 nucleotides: TGTGCCAGCAGCCGGGGGGCGGGATCGGGGAACGAGCAGTACTTC. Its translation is CASSRGAGSGNEQYF.